This T cell receptor beta chain was identified in a study of blood T cell repertoires in COVID-19. The length of the CDR3 is 15 residues. CDR1 is LNHDA and CDR2 is SQIVND in the germline V gene (reference sequence). V was clipped by 3 bases and J by 2 bases; unmatched bases: 6. Libraries were prepared by immunoSEQ multiplex PCR; TCRdb keeps only in-frame clonotypes and omits some of them. The repertoire holds under 200,000 clones, with approximately 82% as singletons. This chain joins TRBV19 and TRBJ2-7; 8 nucleotides align to TRBD2. Material: PBMCs or T cells enriched from blood (not recorded which). The TCR sequence derives from a woman in her forties or fifties who had recovered from COVID-19. The CDR3 sequence is CASSMKAGGAYEQYV. The CDR3 DNA reads TGTGCCAGTAGTATGAAGGCGGGAGGTGCCTACGAGCAGTACGTC.